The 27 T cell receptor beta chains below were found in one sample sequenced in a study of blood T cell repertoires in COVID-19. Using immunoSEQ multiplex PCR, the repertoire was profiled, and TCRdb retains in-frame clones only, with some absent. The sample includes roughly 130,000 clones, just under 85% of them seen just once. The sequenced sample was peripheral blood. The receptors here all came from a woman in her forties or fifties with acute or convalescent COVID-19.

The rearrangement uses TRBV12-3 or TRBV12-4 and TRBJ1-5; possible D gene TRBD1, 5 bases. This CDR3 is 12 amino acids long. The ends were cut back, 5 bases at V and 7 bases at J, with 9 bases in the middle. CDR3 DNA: TGTGCCAGCAGTACGGACACCCAGCCCCAGCATTTT. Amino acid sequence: CASSTDTQPQHF.

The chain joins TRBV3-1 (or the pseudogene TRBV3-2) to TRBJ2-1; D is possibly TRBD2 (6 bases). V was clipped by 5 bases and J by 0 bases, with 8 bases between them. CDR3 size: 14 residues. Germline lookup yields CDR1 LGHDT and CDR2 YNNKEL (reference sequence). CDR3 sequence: CASSSGSSYNEQFF. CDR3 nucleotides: TGTGCCAGCAGCTCCGGGAGCTCCTACAATGAGCAGTTCTTC.

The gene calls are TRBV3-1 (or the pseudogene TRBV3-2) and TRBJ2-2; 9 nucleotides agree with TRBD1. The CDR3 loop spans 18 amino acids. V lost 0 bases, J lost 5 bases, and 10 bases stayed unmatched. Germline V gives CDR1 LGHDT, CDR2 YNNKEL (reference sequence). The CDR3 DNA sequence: TGTGCCAGCAGCCAAGATTTTCCGGGACAGGGCGGGACCGGGGAGCTGTTTTTT. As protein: CASSQDFPGQGGTGELFF.

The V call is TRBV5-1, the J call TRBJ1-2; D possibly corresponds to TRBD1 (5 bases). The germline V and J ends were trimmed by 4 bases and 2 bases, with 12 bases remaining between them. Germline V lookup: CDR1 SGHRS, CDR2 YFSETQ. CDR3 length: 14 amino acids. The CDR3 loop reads CASSPLPGNYGYTF. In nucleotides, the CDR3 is TGCGCCAGCAGCCCACTCCCAGGGAACTATGGCTACACCTTC.

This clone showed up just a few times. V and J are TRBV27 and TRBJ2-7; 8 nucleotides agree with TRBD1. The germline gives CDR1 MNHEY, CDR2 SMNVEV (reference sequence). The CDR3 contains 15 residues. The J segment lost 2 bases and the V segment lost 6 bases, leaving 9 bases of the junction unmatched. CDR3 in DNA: TGTGCCAGCAGATCGACTGGGACAGGTGCCTACGAGCAGTACTTC. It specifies CASRSTGTGAYEQYF.

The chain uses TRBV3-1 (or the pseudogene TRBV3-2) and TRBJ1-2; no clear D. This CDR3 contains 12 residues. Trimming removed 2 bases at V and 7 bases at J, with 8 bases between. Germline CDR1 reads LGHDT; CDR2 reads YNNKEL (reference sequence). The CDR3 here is CASSQLKSGYTF. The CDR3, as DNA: TGTGCCAGCAGCCAACTAAAATCTGGCTACACCTTC.

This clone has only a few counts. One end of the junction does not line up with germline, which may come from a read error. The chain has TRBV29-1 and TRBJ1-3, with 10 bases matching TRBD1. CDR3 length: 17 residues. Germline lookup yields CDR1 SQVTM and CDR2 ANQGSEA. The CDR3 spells CSVEGGTGAPSGNTIYF. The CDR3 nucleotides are TGCAGCGTCGAAGGTGGGACAGGGGCCCCCTCTGGAAACACCATATATTTT. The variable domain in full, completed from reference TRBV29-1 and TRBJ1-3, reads SAVISQKPSRDICQRGTSLTIQCQVDSQVTMMFWYRQQPGQSLTLIATANQGSEATYESGFVIDKFPISRPNLTFSTLTVSNMSPEDSSIYLCSVEGGTGAPSGNTIYFGEGSWLTVV.

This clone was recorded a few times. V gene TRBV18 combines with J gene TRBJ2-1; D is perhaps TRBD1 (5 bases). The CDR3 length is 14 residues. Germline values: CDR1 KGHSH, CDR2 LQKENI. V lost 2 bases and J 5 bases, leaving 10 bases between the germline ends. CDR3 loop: CASSPRAGNNEQFF. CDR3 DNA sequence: TGTGCCAGCTCACCAAGGGCAGGGAACAATGAGCAGTTCTTC.

CDR3 DNA sequence: TGTGCCAGCAGGACAGGGGTCAACACTGAAGCTTTCTTT. This gives the protein CASRTGVNTEAFF. The chain carries TRBV12-3 or TRBV12-4 and TRBJ1-1, with 8 bases that match TRBD1. This CDR3 is built from 13 residues. Trimming removed 6 bases from V and 2 bases from J; junction bases left unmatched: 2.

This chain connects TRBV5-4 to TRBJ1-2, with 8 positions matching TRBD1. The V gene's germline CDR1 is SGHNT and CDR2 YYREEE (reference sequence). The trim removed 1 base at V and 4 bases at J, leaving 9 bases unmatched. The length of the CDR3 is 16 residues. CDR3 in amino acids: CASSLPGQDKRYGYTF. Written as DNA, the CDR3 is TGTGCCAGCAGCTTGCCGGGACAGGATAAACGCTATGGCTACACCTTC.

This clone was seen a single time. CDR3 sequence (DNA): TGTGCCAGCAGCTTAGAGGGGGGGCGCAACAATGAGCAGTTCTTC. It encodes CASSLEGGRNNEQFF. V gene TRBV7-6 combines with J gene TRBJ2-1, with D perhaps TRBD2 (7 bases). Trimming shortened V by 1 base and J by 5 bases, and 12 bases separated the two germline ends. The CDR3 extends over 15 amino acids. From germline, CDR1 is SGHVS and CDR2 FNYEAQ.

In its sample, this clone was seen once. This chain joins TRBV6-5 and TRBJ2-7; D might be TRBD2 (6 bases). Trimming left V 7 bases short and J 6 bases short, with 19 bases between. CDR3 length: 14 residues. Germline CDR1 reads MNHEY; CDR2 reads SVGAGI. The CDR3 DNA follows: TGTGCCAGCACCCTCGACGGGGGTTCTAGCGAGCAGTACTTC. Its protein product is CASTLDGGSSEQYF.

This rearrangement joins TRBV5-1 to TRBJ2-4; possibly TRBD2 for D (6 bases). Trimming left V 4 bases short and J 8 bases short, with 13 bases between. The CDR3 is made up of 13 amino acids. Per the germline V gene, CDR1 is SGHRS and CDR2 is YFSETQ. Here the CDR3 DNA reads TGCGCCAGCAGCGACCCCGGGAGTGACATTCAGTACTTC. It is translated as CASSDPGSDIQYF.

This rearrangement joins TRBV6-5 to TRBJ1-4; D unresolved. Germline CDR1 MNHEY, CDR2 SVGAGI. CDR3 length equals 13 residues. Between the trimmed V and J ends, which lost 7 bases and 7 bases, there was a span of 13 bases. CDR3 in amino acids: CASISPGSEKLFF. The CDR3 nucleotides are TGTGCCAGCATTTCCCCCGGGAGTGAAAAACTGTTTTTT.

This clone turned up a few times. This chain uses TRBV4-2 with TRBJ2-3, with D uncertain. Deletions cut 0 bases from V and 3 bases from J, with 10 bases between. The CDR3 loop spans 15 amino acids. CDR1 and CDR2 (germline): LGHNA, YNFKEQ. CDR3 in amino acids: CASSQDGTGTDTQYF. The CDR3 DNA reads TGTGCCAGCAGCCAAGACGGTACCGGGACAGATACGCAGTATTTT.

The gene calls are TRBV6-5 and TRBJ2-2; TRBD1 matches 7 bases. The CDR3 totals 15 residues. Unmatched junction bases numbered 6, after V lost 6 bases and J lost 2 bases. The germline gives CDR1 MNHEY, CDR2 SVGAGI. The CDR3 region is CASRNRDRNTGELFF. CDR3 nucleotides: TGTGCCAGCAGAAACCGGGACAGAAACACCGGGGAGCTGTTTTTT.

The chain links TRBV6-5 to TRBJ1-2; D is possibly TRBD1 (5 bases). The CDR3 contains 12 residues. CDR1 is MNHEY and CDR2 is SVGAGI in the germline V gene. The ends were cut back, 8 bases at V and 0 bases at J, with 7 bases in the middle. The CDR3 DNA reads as TGTGCCAGCGCGACAGCTAACTATGGCTACACCTTC. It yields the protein CASATANYGYTF.

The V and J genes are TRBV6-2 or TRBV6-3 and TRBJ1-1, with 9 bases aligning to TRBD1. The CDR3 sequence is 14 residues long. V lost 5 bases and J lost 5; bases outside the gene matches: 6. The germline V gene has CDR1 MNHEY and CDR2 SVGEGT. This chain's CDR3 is CASSTGTGRTEAFF. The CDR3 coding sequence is TGTGCCAGCAGTACCGGGACAGGGAGGACTGAAGCTTTCTTT.

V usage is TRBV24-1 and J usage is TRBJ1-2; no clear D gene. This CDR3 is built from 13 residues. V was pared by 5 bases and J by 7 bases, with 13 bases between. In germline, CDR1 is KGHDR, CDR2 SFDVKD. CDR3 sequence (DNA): TGTGCCACCAGTGCCTCTGCGGGTGGTGGCTACACCTTC. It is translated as CATSASAGGGYTF.

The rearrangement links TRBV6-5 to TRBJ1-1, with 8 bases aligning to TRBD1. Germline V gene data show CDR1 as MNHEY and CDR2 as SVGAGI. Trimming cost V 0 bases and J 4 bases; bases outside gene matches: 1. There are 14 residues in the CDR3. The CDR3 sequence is CASSYSTGGTEAFF. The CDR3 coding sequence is TGTGCCAGCAGTTACTCTACAGGGGGCACTGAAGCTTTCTTT.

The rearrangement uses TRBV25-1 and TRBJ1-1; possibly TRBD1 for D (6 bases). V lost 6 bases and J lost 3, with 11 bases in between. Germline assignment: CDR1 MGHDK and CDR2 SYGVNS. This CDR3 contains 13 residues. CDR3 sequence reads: CASSRGGYTEAFF. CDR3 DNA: TGTGCCAGCAGCAGGGGTGGATACACTGAAGCTTTCTTT.

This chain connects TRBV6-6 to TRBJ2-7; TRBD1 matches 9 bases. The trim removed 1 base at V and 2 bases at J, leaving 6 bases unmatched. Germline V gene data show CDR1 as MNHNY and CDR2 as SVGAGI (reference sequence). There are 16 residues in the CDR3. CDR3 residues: CASSYLGQGKPYEQYF. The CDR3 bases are TGTGCCAGCAGTTACTTGGGACAGGGAAAGCCCTACGAGCAGTACTTC.

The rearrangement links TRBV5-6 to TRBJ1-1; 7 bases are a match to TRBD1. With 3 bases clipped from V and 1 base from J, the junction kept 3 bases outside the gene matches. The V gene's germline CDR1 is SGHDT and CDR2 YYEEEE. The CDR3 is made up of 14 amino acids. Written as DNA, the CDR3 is TGTGCCAGCAGCTGGGGACAGCCGAACACTGAAGCTTTCTTT. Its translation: CASSWGQPNTEAFF.

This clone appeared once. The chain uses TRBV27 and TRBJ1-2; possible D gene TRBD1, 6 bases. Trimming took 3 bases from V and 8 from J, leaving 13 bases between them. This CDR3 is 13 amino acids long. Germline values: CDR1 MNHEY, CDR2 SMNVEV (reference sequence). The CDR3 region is CASSFRGAQGYTF. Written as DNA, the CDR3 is TGTGCCAGCAGTTTTCGGGGGGCGCAAGGCTACACCTTC.

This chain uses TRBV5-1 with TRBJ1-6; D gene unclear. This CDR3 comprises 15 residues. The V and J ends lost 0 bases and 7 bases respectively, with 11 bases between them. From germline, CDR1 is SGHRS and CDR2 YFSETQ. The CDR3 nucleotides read TGCGCCAGCAGCTTGGATGGGGAGGCGAATTCACCCCTCCACTTT. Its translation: CASSLDGEANSPLHF.

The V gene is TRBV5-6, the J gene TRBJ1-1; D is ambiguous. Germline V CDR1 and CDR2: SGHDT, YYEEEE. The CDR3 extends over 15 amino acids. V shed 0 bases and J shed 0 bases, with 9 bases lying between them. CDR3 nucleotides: TGTGCCAGCAGCTTGGTCCCGGGAATGAACACTGAAGCTTTCTTT. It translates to CASSLVPGMNTEAFF.

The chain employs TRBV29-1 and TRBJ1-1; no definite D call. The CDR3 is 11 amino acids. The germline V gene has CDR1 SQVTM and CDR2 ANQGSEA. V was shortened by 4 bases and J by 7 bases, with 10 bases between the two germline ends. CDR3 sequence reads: CSVGRTGEAFF. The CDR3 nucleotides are TGCAGCGTTGGGCGAACGGGTGAAGCTTTCTTT. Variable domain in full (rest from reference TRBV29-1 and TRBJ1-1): SAVISQKPSRDICQRGTSLTIQCQVDSQVTMMFWYRQQPGQSLTLIATANQGSEATYESGFVIDKFPISRPNLTFSTLTVSNMSPEDSSIYLCSVGRTGEAFFGQGTRLTVV.